Listed below are T cell receptor beta chains from one sample, sequenced in a study of blood T cell repertoires in COVID-19. The protocol was immunoSEQ multiplex PCR, while the TCRdb copy is restricted to in-frame clones and leaves out a portion. The table lists 200,000 or so clones, about 86% of them singletons. Source material: PBMCs or T cells enriched from blood (not recorded which). These receptors all stem from a man aged 40-49 years who had recovered from COVID-19. Both conserved end residues are part of each CDR3. Fields, in order: V gene, J gene, D gene, CDR3 protein, CDR3 DNA. D genes are given only for firm matches.

>TRBV15|TRBJ1-5|NA
CATSRDHRADQPQHF
TGTGCCACCAGCAGAGATCACAGGGCAGATCAGCCCCAGCATTTT
>TRBV10-1|TRBJ1-1|NA
CASSPGHKNTEAFF
TGCGCCAGCAGTCCGGGACACAAGAACACTGAAGCTTTCTTT
>TRBV11-2|TRBJ1-6|TRBD1
CASSLDGRQGLVSPLHF
TGTGCCAGCAGCTTAGATGGGAGACAGGGGTTAGTTTCACCCCTCCACTTT
>TRBV7-2|TRBJ1-1|NA
CASRPGLLNTEAFF
TGTGCCAGCAGACCGGGACTGCTGAACACTGAAGCTTTCTTT
>TRBV27|TRBJ1-2|NA
CASSPNLRGYTF
TGTGCCAGCAGTCCCAACCTGAGGGGCTACACCTTC
>TRBV6-2/TRBV6-3|TRBJ2-7|TRBD1
CASSPIPGQGAYEQYF
TGTGCCAGCAGTCCGATACCGGGACAGGGGGCCTACGAGCAGTACTTC
>TRBV7-9|TRBJ2-1|NA
CASSLDSNEQFF
TGTGCCAGCAGCTTAGACAGCAATGAGCAGTTCTTC
>TRBV5-1|TRBJ1-4|TRBD1
CASSLGTGDEKLFF
TGCGCCAGCAGCTTAGGGACAGGGGATGAAAAACTGTTTTTT
>TRBV3-1/TRBV3-2|TRBJ2-6|NA
CASSHRGGANVLTF
TGTGCCAGCAGCCATAGAGGTGGGGCCAACGTCCTGACTTTC
>TRBV29-1|TRBJ2-4|NA
CSVGIGGQNIQYF
TGCAGCGTTGGAATCGGGGGACAAAACATTCAGTACTTC
>TRBV4-1|TRBJ2-1|TRBD2
CASSHLGTSGYNEQFF
TGCGCCAGCAGCCACCTCGGGACTAGCGGCTACAATGAGCAGTTCTTC
>TRBV5-5|TRBJ1-5|TRBD1
CASSPRTGSQPQHF
TGTGCCAGCAGCCCCCGGACAGGGAGTCAGCCCCAGCATTTT
>TRBV19|TRBJ1-4|TRBD1
CAAGRGTAGNEKLFF
TGTGCCGCTGGGCGTGGGACAGCCGGGAATGAAAAACTGTTTTTT
>TRBV3-1/TRBV3-2|TRBJ2-2|NA
CASSQEARISGELFF
TGTGCCAGCAGCCAAGAGGCCAGGATATCCGGGGAGCTGTTTTTT
>TRBV18|TRBJ1-3|NA
CASSPAVPGNTIYF
TGTGCCAGCTCACCCGCAGTCCCTGGAAACACCATATATTTT
>TRBV5-6|TRBJ1-2|NA
CASTNGIGVSFLGYTF
TGTGCCAGCACCAACGGCATAGGGGTTTCCTTCTTGGGCTACACCTTC
>TRBV4-2|TRBJ1-2|NA
CASSPSEAGYGYTF
TGTGCCAGCAGCCCCTCAGAAGCAGGCTATGGCTACACCTTC
>TRBV5-1|TRBJ1-1|NA
CASSTGQSTEAFF
TGCGCCAGCAGCACCGGACAGTCCACTGAAGCTTTCTTT
>TRBV19|TRBJ1-5|NA
CASSMGRSNQPQHF
TGTGCCAGTAGTATGGGCAGAAGCAATCAGCCCCAGCATTTT